One sample yielded the 15 T cell receptor beta chains listed below, sequenced in a study of CD8 T cells in ankylosing spondylitis. Study-wide results and limits: Characteristic, it appeared, of ankylosing spondylitis blood was a TCR beta motif of roughly 8 highly homologous variants.

TCRdb independently ran MiXCR on the 5' RACE reads; one entry per CDR3 protein. The sample lists about 500,000 distinct CDR3 sequences; roughly 5.2% were seen once. These receptors' antigens are unknown. Sequenced input: blood, either unsorted or a sorted T cell fraction (not recorded which). The receptors come from a male donor with ankylosing spondylitis.

This clonotype was counted many times. The chain is built from TRBV4-2 and TRBJ1-6; D ambiguous. V lost 1 base and J 5 bases, leaving 18 bases between the germline ends. This CDR3 region has 18 residues. The germline CDR1 and CDR2 sequences are LGHNA and YNFKEQ. DNA for the CDR3: TGTGCCAGCAGCCAAGCAACGTTTAAGCCCGTTAATAATTCACCCCTCCACTTT. Its protein is CASSQATFKPVNNSPLHF.

This clonotype was counted many times. The chain uses TRBV12-3 or TRBV12-4 and TRBJ1-1; no definite D call. Deletions cut 4 bases from V and 1 base from J, with 13 bases between. The CDR3 sequence is 15 residues long. The CDR3 sequence: CASSSSGLSNTEAFF. The DNA of the CDR3 is TGTGCCAGCAGTTCCTCGGGCCTTTCGAACACTGAAGCTTTCTTT.

The rearrangement uses TRBV9 and TRBJ1-2; the match to TRBD1 covers 7 bases. Unmatched junction bases numbered 14, after V lost 3 bases and J lost 3 bases. Germline CDR1 is SGDLS and CDR2 is YYNGEE. This CDR3 spans 17 amino acids. The CDR3 DNA is TGTGCCAGCAGCGAGGCGACAGGGACAAGAGAAGACTATGGCTACACCTTC. Protein product: CASSEATGTREDYGYTF.

This clonotype was recorded many times. The chain recombines TRBV4-3 with TRBJ2-1, with 8 bases matching TRBD1. The CDR3 has 17 residues. Germline trimming cut 0 bases from V and 5 bases from J; bases unmatched to any gene: 9. The germline V gene encodes CDR1 LGHNA and CDR2 YSLEER. CDR3 protein: CASSQDRHRGSDNEQFF. In DNA form, the CDR3 reads TGCGCCAGCAGCCAAGATCGACACAGGGGGAGTGACAATGAGCAGTTCTTC.

In its sample, this clonotype was seen many times. The V gene is TRBV4-3, the J gene TRBJ1-1; D not resolved. There are 13 residues in the CDR3. Trimming removed 4 bases from V and 10 bases from J, with 16 bases in between. CDR1 is LGHNA and CDR2 is YSLEER in the germline V gene. CDR3 protein: CASSRNLPDGAFF. DNA of the CDR3: TGCGCCAGCAGCCGCAACCTACCGGACGGAGCTTTCTTT.

This clonotype has only a few counts. The rearrangement joins TRBV4-2 to TRBJ1-1, with TRBD1 as a possible D gene (5 bases). The CDR3 loop spans 15 amino acids. Trimming removed 0 bases from V and 1 base from J, with 9 bases in between. The germline V gene has CDR1 LGHNA and CDR2 YNFKEQ. CDR3 protein: CASSQEKGTNTEAFF. Written as DNA, the CDR3 is TGTGCCAGCAGCCAAGAAAAGGGGACGAACACTGAAGCTTTCTTT.

In this sample, this clonotype turned up many times. The rearrangement links TRBV24-1 to TRBJ2-1, with D unclear. CDR1 is KGHDR, CDR2 SFDVKD, per germline. The length of the CDR3 is 15 residues. The V end lost 4 bases, the J end lost 5 bases, and 14 bases lay between the germline ends. CDR3 in DNA: TGTGCCACCAGTGACCCACGGCCCGAACACAATGAGCAGTTCTTC. Its translation: CATSDPRPEHNEQFF.

With regard to this clonotype: This may be a read error, as it is one base from a much larger clone. The rearrangement joins TRBV5-5 to TRBJ2-2; D is unresolved. Trimming pared 6 bases from V and 3 bases from J, leaving 15 bases between. CDR1 SGHKS and CDR2 YYEKEE come from the germline V gene (reference sequence). CDR3 length equals 15 residues. CDR3 amino acids: CASIKMVQYTGELFF. CDR3 sequence (DNA): TGTGCCAGCATCAAGATGGTACAGTACACCGGGGAGCTGTTTTTT.

This clonotype showed up many times. The V call is TRBV27, the J call TRBJ2-7; 8 bases map to TRBD2. V shed 2 bases, J shed 2 bases, and the junction held 5 bases outside the gene matches. This CDR3 comprises 15 residues. The V gene's germline CDR1 is MNHEY and CDR2 SMNVEV (reference sequence). CDR3 amino acids: CASSLVAGGPYEQYF. The CDR3 nucleotides are TGTGCCAGCAGTTTAGTCGCGGGAGGCCCCTACGAGCAGTACTTC.

V is TRBV7-9 and J is TRBJ2-3, with D uncertain. The CDR3 length is 9 residues. V lost 5 bases and J 10 bases, leaving 4 bases between the germline ends. The V gene's germline CDR1 is SEHNR and CDR2 FQNEAQ (reference sequence). The CDR3 DNA follows: TGTGCCAGCAGCCAGGCGCAGTATTTT. Translated: CASSQAQYF. Full variable domain (missing parts from reference TRBV7-9 and TRBJ2-3): DTGVSQNPRHKITKRGQNVTFRCDPISEHNRLYWYRQTLGQGPEFLTYFQNEAQLEKSRLLSDRFSAERPKGSFSTLEIQRTEQGDSAMYLCASSQAQYFGPGTRLTVL.

Ten or more counts support this clonotype. The rearrangement links TRBV15 to TRBJ2-5; unclear D gene. The CDR3 runs 14 residues. Per the germline V gene, CDR1 is LNHNV and CDR2 is YYDKDF (reference sequence). V lost 0 bases and J 5 bases, leaving 10 bases between the germline ends. As DNA, the CDR3 is TGTGCCACCAGCAGAGATCGACCCGGGGAGACCCAGTACTTC. Its translation is CATSRDRPGETQYF. The full variable domain, rest sourced from reference TRBV15 and TRBJ2-5, is DAMVIQNPRYQVTQFGKPVTLSCSQTLNHNVMYWYQQKSSQAPKLLFHYYDKDFNNEADTPDNFQSRRPNTSFCFLDIRSPGLGDTAMYLCATSRDRPGETQYFGPGTRLLVL.

This clonotype appeared many times. The chain joins TRBV5-1 to TRBJ2-7; 9 nucleotides line up with TRBD1. This CDR3 region has 16 residues. Germline assignment: CDR1 SGHRS and CDR2 YFSETQ. With V trimmed by 4 bases and J by 0 bases, 8 bases remained unmatched. This chain's CDR3 is CASSVAPGQGSYEQYF. The CDR3, as DNA: TGCGCCAGCAGCGTAGCTCCGGGACAGGGCTCCTACGAGCAGTACTTC.

This clonotype was seen ten or more times. The chain recombines TRBV12-3 or TRBV12-4 with TRBJ1-1; D gene ambiguous. The CDR3 runs 14 residues. V dropped 3 bases and J dropped 0 bases, with 8 bases sitting between them. Here the CDR3 DNA reads TGTGCCAGCAGTTTTTTACAGATGAACACTGAAGCTTTCTTT. It is translated as CASSFLQMNTEAFF.

This clonotype was seen repeatedly, ten times or more. J is TRBJ2-1 and V is TRBV9; tentatively, D is TRBD2 (7 bases). V was trimmed by 5 bases and J by 7 bases, leaving 19 bases between them. The CDR3 is made up of 15 amino acids. The germline V gene has CDR1 SGDLS and CDR2 YYNGEE. The CDR3 DNA reads TGTGCCAGCAGAGGGGACGGGGGGCCGGGGAATGAGCAGTTCTTC. Translated: CASRGDGGPGNEQFF. The whole variable domain, remainder taken from reference TRBV9 and TRBJ2-1, is DSGVTQTPKHLITATGQRVTLRCSPRSGDLSVYWYQQSLDQGLQFLIQYYNGEERAKGNILERFSAQQFPDLHSELNLSSLELGDSALYFCASRGDGGPGNEQFFGPGTRLTVL.

Ten or more counts support this clonotype. V usage is TRBV6-5 and J usage is TRBJ1-1; D remains ambiguous. V was clipped by 0 bases and J by 0 bases, with 8 bases between them. Germline-derived CDR1 and CDR2 are MNHEY and SVGAGI. This CDR3 spans 15 amino acids. CDR3 DNA: TGTGCCAGCAGTTACTCATCGGTTATGAACACTGAAGCTTTCTTT. The encoded protein is CASSYSSVMNTEAFF.